This T cell receptor (beta chain) is from a study of cytomegalovirus exposure and HLA in healthy donors. Whole-study context: Roughly 77 million unique TCRs from HLA-typed donors made up an early data release.

60 Vbeta and 13 Jbeta primers were used in PCR. The method was immunoSEQ multiplex PCR; TCRdb's version includes in-frame clones alone and lacks a portion of them. The profile shows some 180,000 clones, roughly 90% of them singletons. Germline lookup yields CDR1 MNHEY and CDR2 SVGAGI. Unmatched junction bases numbered 5, after V lost 6 bases and J lost 4 bases. The CDR3 totals 13 residues. The sequencing sample was made of PBMCs. V usage is TRBV6-5 and J usage is TRBJ1-2, with 7 nucleotides matching TRBD1. This clonotype was obtained from a girl in the first two years of life in good health and CMV-seronegative. The DNA for the CDR3 is TGTGCCAGCAGACGACAGGGACGCTATGGCTACACCTTC. Its translation is CASRRQGRYGYTF.